This T cell receptor beta chain was retrieved from a study of T cells after yellow fever vaccination. Production of TCR cDNA was by 5'RACE template switching, which also added a universal primer site and UMIs. TCRdb fed the 5' RACE reads into MiXCR, producing one record per CDR3 protein. The sample has 510,000 or so distinct CDR3 sequences, 15% to 20% seen once. Trimming removed 4 bases from V and 7 bases from J; junction bases left unmatched: 10. CDR3 size: 14 residues. The germline CDR1 and CDR2 sequences are SQVTM and ANQGSEA. Notes on this clonotype: Its specificity is not known.

Study-level results: Detected again after the booster were most primary-vaccination clones, at roughly 95% CD4 and 88% CD8. Weaker in magnitude, the secondary response showed a faster peak on day 5 versus 15.

The gene calls are TRBV29-1 and TRBJ2-1; 7 positions agree with TRBD2. This TCR derives from a man younger than 45 who received the YFV17D yellow fever vaccine. The specimen was PBMCs, collected 15 days after the yellow fever booster vaccination. CDR3 amino acids: CSVGVLAAANEQFF. CDR3 nucleotide sequence: TGCAGCGTTGGGGTCCTAGCGGCGGCAAATGAGCAGTTCTTC.